A selection of T cell receptor beta chains follows, all from one sample in a study of memory CD4+ T cells and cytomegalovirus serostatus. Profiled with immunoSEQ multiplex PCR; TCRdb holds only in-frame clones, not every one. In the table there are tens of thousands of clones, about 80% of which are singletons. The sample taken for sequencing was memory CD4+ T cells from blood. These receptors all stem from an adult in good health and CMV-seropositive. Each CDR3 is given with its conserved first and last residue. The D gene is left open where the match is weak. Clone size is not always given. Where it is, it says once, few, many or a class for expanded clones.

v_gene	d_gene	j_gene	abundance	CDR3nt	CDR3aa
TRBV19	.	TRBJ1-5	.	TGTGCCAGTAGTATAGATAAGGGTCAGCCCCAGCATTTT	CASSIDKGQPQHF
TRBV7-2	.	TRBJ1-5	.	TGTGCCAGCAGCCCCTGGGGGAGCAATCAGCCCCAGCATTTT	CASSPWGSNQPQHF
TRBV27	TRBD1	TRBJ1-2	.	TGTGCCAGCAGTTTAGGACAGGGTGGTAACTATGGCTACACCTTC	CASSLGQGGNYGYTF
TRBV28	.	TRBJ1-6	.	TGTGCCAGCAGTTCGAACCGAAAAACCCTCCACTTT	CASSSNRKTLHF
TRBV7-8	TRBD1	TRBJ2-7	few	TGTGCCAGCAGCTCACAGGGGGCCCCCTACGAGCAGTACTTC	CASSSQGAPYEQYF
TRBV6-1	.	TRBJ2-7	.	TGTGCCAGCAGTGCGCAAGACAGGCTTCTAACCTACGAGCAGTACTTC	CASSAQDRLLTYEQYF
TRBV2	.	TRBJ1-6	once	TGTGCCAGCAGTCGGGAGGGTTCCCATAATTCACCCCTCCACTTT	CASSREGSHNSPLHF
TRBV6-5	.	TRBJ1-1	.	TGTGCCAGCACTTTATCCGGGGACACTGAAGCTTTCTTT	CASTLSGDTEAFF
TRBV29-1	.	TRBJ2-1	.	TGCAGCGTCACAGGGTTCCACAATGAGCAGTTCTTC	CSVTGFHNEQFF
TRBV11-2	.	TRBJ1-6	.	TGTGCCAGCAGCTTAGATCAAGGGACTAATTCACCCCTCCACTTT	CASSLDQGTNSPLHF
TRBV25-1	.	TRBJ2-3	.	TGTGCCAGCAGTGAAGGAGACCCCGTACCCCCAGATACGCAGTATTTT	CASSEGDPVPPDTQYF
TRBV18	.	TRBJ2-5	.	TGTGCCAGCTCACCTCCACAGGATCAGGAGACCCAGTACTTC	CASSPPQDQETQYF
TRBV7-3	.	TRBJ2-7	.	TGTGCCAGCAGCCCCGGGGGACCGCGCTCCTACGAGCAGTACTTC	CASSPGGPRSYEQYF
TRBV6-1	.	TRBJ1-3	.	TGTGCCAGCAGTCCCATTTCCTCTGGAAACACCATATATTTT	CASSPISSGNTIYF
TRBV19	.	TRBJ1-1	.	TGTGCCAGTAGTATGAGGTTCCAAGCTTTCTTT	CASSMRFQAFF
TRBV7-2	.	TRBJ2-7	.	TGTGCCAGCAGCTTAGGTCACAGGGATACCTACGAGCAGTACTTC	CASSLGHRDTYEQYF
TRBV7-6	.	TRBJ1-1	.	TGTGCCAGCAGCAACAAGATGGACCATGAAGCTTTCTTT	CASSNKMDHEAFF
TRBV2	.	TRBJ2-1	few	TGTGCCAGCAGTAGGGGCGGCTACAATGAGCAGTTCTTC	CASSRGGYNEQFF
TRBV4-1	.	TRBJ2-7	.	TGCGCCAGCAGCCAAGCGCAAAGCTCCTACGAGCAGTACTTC	CASSQAQSSYEQYF
TRBV28	TRBD2	TRBJ2-7	once	TGTGCCAGCAGCCCCCCCTCTAGCGGGGGCTCCTACGAGCAGTACTTC	CASSPPSSGGSYEQYF
TRBV6-5	TRBD1	TRBJ1-3	.	TGTGCCAGCAGTTCCCGACAGGGTACTTCTGGAAACACCATATATTTT	CASSSRQGTSGNTIYF
TRBV7-2	TRBD1	TRBJ2-7	.	TGTGCCAGCAGCTATGACAGGGGACCGGGCGAGCAGTACTTC	CASSYDRGPGEQYF
TRBV2	.	TRBJ2-1	few	TGTGCCAGCAGTGTTGACGGATCGATTTACAATGAGCAGTTCTTC	CASSVDGSIYNEQFF
TRBV6-8	TRBD2	TRBJ2-1	.	TGTGCCAGCACCGCTGCTAGCGGGAGGGACGGTGAGCAGTTCTTC	CASTAASGRDGEQFF
TRBV14	.	TRBJ2-5	.	TGTGCCAGCAGCCAATCAGAGACCCAGTACTTC	CASSQSETQYF
TRBV5-6	TRBD2	TRBJ2-7	.	TGTGCCAGCAGCTTGGAGGTAGCGGGGGTATCATTCTTC	CASSLEVAGVSFF
TRBV11-2	TRBD2	TRBJ2-5	once	TGTGCCAGCAGCTCCGGACTAGCGGGAGAGGGGACCCAGTACTTC	CASSSGLAGEGTQYF
TRBV29-1	.	TRBJ2-1	.	TGCAGCGTTGTTGAGAGGGGGTCGGGCTCCTACAATGAGCAGTTCTTC	CSVVERGSGSYNEQFF
TRBV19	.	TRBJ1-1	.	TGTGCCACCGAGGACACCCGCACTGAAGCTTTCTTT	CATEDTRTEAFF
TRBV6-5	TRBD1	TRBJ1-1	.	TGTGCCAGCTCCAAGGGGACAGGCTCCAAAGAAGCTTTCTTT	CASSKGTGSKEAFF
TRBV4-3	.	TRBJ2-7	.	TGCGCCAGCAGCCAAGATTTAACTCAGGGGGAGCAGTACTTC	CASSQDLTQGEQYF
TRBV7-2	TRBD2	TRBJ2-4	.	TGTGCCAGCAGCATAAGCGGGAGTACAAACATTCAGTACTTC	CASSISGSTNIQYF
TRBV19	TRBD2	TRBJ2-2	.	TGTGCCAGTAGTAGTATAGCGGGAGTGAGGCCGACCGGGGAGCTGTTTTTT	CASSSIAGVRPTGELFF
TRBV29-1	TRBD1	TRBJ1-4	.	TGCAGCGCCGGGACAGCAACTAATGAAAAACTGTTTTTT	CSAGTATNEKLFF
TRBV7-3	.	TRBJ2-1	.	TGTGCCAGCAGCTTAAATGCGCTTCCGGGATACGATGAGCAGTTCTTC	CASSLNALPGYDEQFF
TRBV11-2	.	TRBJ2-5	.	TGTGCCAGCAGCTTAGGAGTCAGACAAGAGACCCAGTACTTC	CASSLGVRQETQYF
TRBV6-6	.	TRBJ1-2	.	TGTGCCAGCAGTTACGGTAGAGGGCAGGACTATGGCTACACCTTC	CASSYGRGQDYGYTF
TRBV4-3	.	TRBJ2-6	.	TGCGCCAGCAGCCAAGGGCGCTCTGGGGCCAACGTCCTGACTTTC	CASSQGRSGANVLTF
TRBV7-2	.	TRBJ1-1	.	TGTGCCAGCAGCTTAGTATCAGGGGACACTGAAGCTTTCTTT	CASSLVSGDTEAFF